This is a list of T cell receptor beta chains from one sample in a study of T cells in localized non-small cell lung cancer. Using immunoSEQ multiplex PCR, the repertoire was profiled, and TCRdb retains in-frame clones only, with some absent. The table records about 46,000 clones, 81% of them present only once. The input for sequencing was peripheral blood mononuclear cells, taken before any cancer treatment. The receptors were gathered from a man aged 40 to 70 with stage III lung adenocarcinoma. Each CDR3 is given with its conserved first and last residue. A D gene is named only where the DNA matches it firmly. Size values are once, few and many counts, or a class for expanded clones, and some rows have none.

clone_size: .
j_call: TRBJ2-3
d_call: TRBD1
v_call: TRBV15
cdr3_aa: CATSDPAGTGGTDTQYF
cdr3_nt: TGTGCCACCAGCGACCCGGCCGGGACAGGAGGCACAGATACGCAGTATTTT

clone_size: .
j_call: TRBJ1-6
d_call: TRBD1
v_call: TRBV7-2
cdr3_aa: CASRSRTGRTNSPLHF
cdr3_nt: TGTGCCAGCAGATCCAGGACAGGGCGGACTAATTCACCCCTCCACTTT

clone_size: .
j_call: TRBJ2-3
d_call: .
v_call: TRBV14
cdr3_aa: CASSQVQGPKDTQYF
cdr3_nt: TGTGCCAGCAGCCAAGTTCAGGGGCCGAAAGATACGCAGTATTTT

clone_size: few
j_call: TRBJ2-1
d_call: .
v_call: TRBV5-4
cdr3_aa: CASSLWVSQVSYNEQFF
cdr3_nt: TGTGCCAGCAGCTTATGGGTCAGCCAAGTGTCCTACAATGAGCAGTTCTTC

clone_size: .
j_call: TRBJ2-2
d_call: TRBD1
v_call: TRBV6-6
cdr3_aa: CASSYLTGANTGELFF
cdr3_nt: TGTGCCAGCAGTTACTTGACAGGGGCGAACACCGGGGAGCTGTTTTTT

clone_size: .
j_call: TRBJ2-7
d_call: .
v_call: TRBV6-5
cdr3_aa: CASSYAGSAYEQYF
cdr3_nt: TGTGCCAGCAGTTACGCGGGGTCTGCCTACGAGCAGTACTTC

clone_size: .
j_call: TRBJ2-3
d_call: .
v_call: TRBV5-4
cdr3_aa: CASSLARGTSTDTQYF
cdr3_nt: TGTGCCAGCAGCTTGGCACGGGGCACCTCCACAGATACGCAGTATTTT

clone_size: .
j_call: TRBJ2-3
d_call: .
v_call: TRBV7-8
cdr3_aa: CASSFDSTDTQYF
cdr3_nt: TGTGCCAGCAGCTTTGACAGCACAGATACGCAGTATTTT

clone_size: .
j_call: TRBJ2-2
d_call: TRBD2
v_call: TRBV7-8
cdr3_aa: CASSLASSGVNTGELFF
cdr3_nt: TGTGCCAGCAGCTTAGCTTCTAGCGGGGTGAACACCGGGGAGCTGTTTTTT

clone_size: once
j_call: TRBJ2-3
d_call: TRBD1
v_call: TRBV5-1
cdr3_aa: CASSIQGATDTQYF
cdr3_nt: TGCGCCAGCAGCATACAGGGGGCAACAGATACGCAGTATTTT

clone_size: .
j_call: TRBJ2-3
d_call: .
v_call: TRBV18
cdr3_aa: CASSPSGGRPDTQYF
cdr3_nt: TGTGCCAGCTCACCCTCAGGGGGGAGGCCAGATACGCAGTATTTT

clone_size: .
j_call: TRBJ2-7
d_call: .
v_call: TRBV6-1
cdr3_aa: CASNYGPNYEQYF
cdr3_nt: TGTGCCAGCAATTACGGGCCAAACTACGAGCAGTACTTC

clone_size: .
j_call: TRBJ1-2
d_call: .
v_call: TRBV2
cdr3_aa: CASSLGGARNYGYTF
cdr3_nt: TGTGCCAGCAGTTTGGGGGGGGCGCGGAACTATGGCTACACCTTC